The next 10 T cell receptor beta chains were all read from a single sample in a study of T-cell memory formation after mild COVID-19. TCRdb called the 5' RACE reads again in MiXCR, with one record for every CDR3 protein. The repertoire holds roughly 450,000 distinct CDR3 sequences, with approximately 19% as singletons. Sequencing was done on a sample of PBMCs or a T cell subset sorted from them (not recorded which). The receptor set was obtained from a man between 18 and 35 years old who had mild COVID-19 (a few samples of this study predate the infection). Cell type and time point are not known.

This clonotype occurred a few times. The V gene is TRBV27, the J gene TRBJ1-6; D is undetermined. Trimming cost V 5 bases and J 7 bases, with 12 bases left between them. The CDR3 sequence is 14 residues long. Germline lookup yields CDR1 MNHEY and CDR2 SMNVEV (reference sequence). The CDR3 sequence is CASSPGIRNSPLHF. The CDR3 bases are TGTGCCAGCAGTCCCGGGATTCGCAATTCACCCCTCCACTTT.

This clonotype was picked up a small number of times. The chain recombines TRBV14 with TRBJ2-1; possible D gene TRBD2, 5 bases. This CDR3 has 13 residues. The germline V gene encodes CDR1 SGHDN and CDR2 FVKESK. Between the trimmed V and J ends, which lost 0 bases and 13 bases, there was a span of 13 bases. The CDR3 region is CASSQDRRTGQFF. Here the CDR3 DNA reads TGTGCCAGCAGCCAAGATCGACGGACTGGTCAGTTCTTC.

This clonotype has more than one count but fewer than ten. The V call is TRBV7-2, the J call TRBJ2-3, with 7 bases matching TRBD2. With V trimmed by 5 bases and J by 2 bases, 1 base remained unmatched. The CDR3 is 13 residues long. Germline V gene sequence: CDR1 SGHTA, CDR2 FQGNSA. For the CDR3, the DNA is TGTGCCAGCAGCGGGGGGGTCACAGATACGCAGTATTTT. Its translation is CASSGGVTDTQYF.

In its sample, this clonotype was seen many times. The chain recombines TRBV7-3 with TRBJ2-3; D is perhaps TRBD1 (5 bases). The V end was cut by 5 bases, the J end by 0 bases, with 9 bases between. Germline lookup yields CDR1 SGHTA and CDR2 FQGTGA. The CDR3 extends over 14 amino acids. CDR3 sequence reads: CASSQGGSTDTQYF. The CDR3 region has the DNA TGTGCCAGCAGCCAGGGTGGGAGCACAGATACGCAGTATTTT.

The chain employs TRBV7-2 and TRBJ1-5; D call uncertain. CDR3 length: 11 amino acids. Germline CDR1 and CDR2: SGHTA and FQGNSA. The V end lost 5 bases, the J end lost 7 bases, and 6 bases lay between the germline ends. CDR3 sequence: CASSDGQPQHF. CDR3 bases: TGTGCCAGCAGCGACGGACAGCCCCAGCATTTT.

This clonotype has a handful of counts. The chain recombines TRBV20-1 with TRBJ2-1; 10 bases map to TRBD2. CDR1 is DFQATT and CDR2 is SNEGSKA in the germline V gene (reference sequence). The CDR3 sequence is 14 residues long. The trim removed 5 bases at V and 6 bases at J, leaving 7 bases unmatched. CDR3 in DNA: TGCAGTGCTTTAGCGGGGGGACGACCCAATGAGCAGTTCTTC. This translates into CSALAGGRPNEQFF.

This clonotype has a handful of counts. This sequence joins TRBV7-9 and TRBJ2-1, with D unclear. Germline V gene sequence: CDR1 SEHNR, CDR2 FQNEAQ (reference sequence). The V and J ends lost 5 bases and 9 bases respectively, with 14 bases between them. The CDR3 runs to 13 residues. The CDR3 here is CASSQRPVGEQFF. CDR3 nucleotides: TGTGCCAGCAGCCAGCGACCCGTAGGTGAGCAGTTCTTC. Looking up the rest from reference TRBV7-9 and TRBJ2-1 gives the full variable domain: DTGVSQNPRHKITKRGQNVTFRCDPISEHNRLYWYRQTLGQGPEFLTYFQNEAQLEKSRLLSDRFSAERPKGSFSTLEIQRTEQGDSAMYLCASSQRPVGEQFFGPGTRLTVL.

This clonotype occurred a few times. This chain joins TRBV20-1 and TRBJ1-5; 7 nucleotides match TRBD1. Unmatched junction bases numbered 9, after V lost 4 bases and J lost 6 bases. Germline V gives CDR1 DFQATT, CDR2 SNEGSKA (reference sequence). This CDR3 has 14 amino acids. CDR3 DNA: TGCAGTGCTAACCGGGACAGATTTCGTCAGCCCCAGCATTTT. Its translation: CSANRDRFRQPQHF.

This chain joins TRBV10-3 and TRBJ1-3; D is undetermined. Germline lookup yields CDR1 ENHRY and CDR2 SYGVKD. This CDR3 is built from 16 residues. V lost 2 bases, J lost 0 bases, and 11 bases lay in between. This CDR3 is CAISEEQYSSGNTIYF. For the CDR3, the DNA is TGTGCCATCAGTGAGGAACAGTATTCCTCTGGAAACACCATATATTTT.

The rearrangement uses TRBV7-2 and TRBJ2-5; possibly TRBD2 for D (5 bases). CDR1 is SGHTA, CDR2 FQGNSA, per germline. The CDR3 is made up of 13 amino acids. Trimming left V 1 base short and J 7 bases short, with 10 bases between. The CDR3 nucleotides read TGTGCCAGCAGCTTAGGTGGCCGGGGGACCCAGTACTTC. This codes for CASSLGGRGTQYF.